This entry features one T cell receptor (beta chain) sequence. The antigen remains undetermined. The data originate from a study of cytomegalovirus exposure and HLA in healthy donors. On the study more broadly: When fewer than 500 donors were genotyped, approximately 81% of them were found to fall in the Caucasian-associated ancestry cluster. Notes on the study in general: The study reported that TCR beta sequences accurately predicted HLA-A and HLA-B alleles in most subjects. Analyses of presence and absence presupposed an approximately uniform sequencing depth across donors. In vitro assays verified that a few CMV-associated chains recognized CMV antigens specifically.

This PCR relied on a set of 60 Vbeta primers and 13 Jbeta primers. Sequencing used immunoSEQ multiplex PCR; TCRdb keeps in-frame clones, though not all of them. The profile shows around 200,000 clones, just over 75% of them singletons. Trimming took off 3 bases at V and 0 bases at J, with 6 bases between the two ends. Germline loops: CDR1 MDHEN, CDR2 SYDVKM. This CDR3 is 14 amino acids long. This TCR was sampled from a woman in her sixties or seventies in good health and CMV-seropositive. Source material: PBMCs. V usage is TRBV28 and J usage is TRBJ1-3; D is unclear. The CDR3 bases are TGTGCCAGCAGTTTTCCTAGCTCTGGAAACACCATATATTTT. This gives the protein CASSFPSSGNTIYF.